The entry that follows covers one TCR beta chain sequence. Authors' processing steps: Cell counts per sample came from amplifying reference gene primers. The protocol was immunoSEQ multiplex PCR, while the TCRdb copy is restricted to in-frame clones and leaves out a portion. The V and J calls and clone size come from that table; D and trimming were worked out from the DNA. The sample consists of over 200,000 clones, around four fifths of them appearing once. These data belong to a study of blood T cell repertoires in COVID-19. Overall study context: T cells, B-cell-depleted T cells, or PBMCs supplied cDNA or gDNA.

This receptor was obtained from a woman aged 80 or over with active or convalescent COVID-19. The sequencing sample was made of peripheral blood.

DNA of the CDR3: TGTGCCAGCAGCCCAGGGAGGCCCTATGGCTACACCTTC. Amino acids: CASSPGRPYGYTF. The chain joins TRBV28 to TRBJ1-2, with D possibly TRBD1 on 5 matching bases. The CDR3 totals 13 residues. Germline V gene sequence: CDR1 MDHEN, CDR2 SYDVKM. V lost 6 bases and J 4 bases, leaving 12 bases between the germline ends.